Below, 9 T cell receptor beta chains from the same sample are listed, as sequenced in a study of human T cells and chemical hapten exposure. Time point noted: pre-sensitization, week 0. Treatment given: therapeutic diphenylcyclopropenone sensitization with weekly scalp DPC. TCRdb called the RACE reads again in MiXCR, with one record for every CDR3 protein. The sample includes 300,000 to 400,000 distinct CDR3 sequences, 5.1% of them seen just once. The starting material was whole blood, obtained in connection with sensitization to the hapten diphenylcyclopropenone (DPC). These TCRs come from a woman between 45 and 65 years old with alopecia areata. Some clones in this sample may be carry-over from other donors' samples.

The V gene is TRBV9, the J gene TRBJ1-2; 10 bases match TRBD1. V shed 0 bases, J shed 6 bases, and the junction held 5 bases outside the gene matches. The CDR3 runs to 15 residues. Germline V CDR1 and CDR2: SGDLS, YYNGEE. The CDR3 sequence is CASSVDRGQGHGYTF. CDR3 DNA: TGTGCCAGCAGCGTAGACAGGGGACAGGGGCATGGCTACACCTTC.

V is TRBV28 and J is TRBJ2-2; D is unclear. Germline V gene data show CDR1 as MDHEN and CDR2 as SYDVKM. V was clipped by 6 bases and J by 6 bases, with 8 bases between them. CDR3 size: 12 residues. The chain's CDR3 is CASSPGSGELFF. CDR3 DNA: TGTGCCAGCAGCCCAGGTTCCGGGGAGCTGTTTTTT.

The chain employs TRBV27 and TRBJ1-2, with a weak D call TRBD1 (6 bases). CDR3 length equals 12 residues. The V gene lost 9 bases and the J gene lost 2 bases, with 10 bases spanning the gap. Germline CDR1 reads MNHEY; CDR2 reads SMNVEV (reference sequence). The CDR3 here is CASGRGNYGYTF. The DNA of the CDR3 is TGTGCCAGTGGCAGGGGCAACTATGGCTACACCTTC.

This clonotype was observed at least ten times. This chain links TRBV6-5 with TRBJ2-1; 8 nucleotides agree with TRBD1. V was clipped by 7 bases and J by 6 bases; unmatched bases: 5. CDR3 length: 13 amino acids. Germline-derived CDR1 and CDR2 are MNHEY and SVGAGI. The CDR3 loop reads CASTLTGGNEQFF. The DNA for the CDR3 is TGTGCCAGCACCTTAACAGGGGGCAATGAGCAGTTCTTC.

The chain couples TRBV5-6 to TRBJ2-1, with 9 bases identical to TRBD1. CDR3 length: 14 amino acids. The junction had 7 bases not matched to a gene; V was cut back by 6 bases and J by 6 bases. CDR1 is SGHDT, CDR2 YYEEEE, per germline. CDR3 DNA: TGTGCCAGCACCGCCGGGACAGGGATCAATGAGCAGTTCTTC. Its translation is CASTAGTGINEQFF.

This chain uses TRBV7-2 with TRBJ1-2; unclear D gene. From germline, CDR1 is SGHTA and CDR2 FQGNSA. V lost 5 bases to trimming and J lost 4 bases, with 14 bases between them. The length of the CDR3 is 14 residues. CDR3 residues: CASSREEGIYGYTF. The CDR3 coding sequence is TGTGCCAGCAGCCGTGAAGAGGGCATCTATGGCTACACCTTC. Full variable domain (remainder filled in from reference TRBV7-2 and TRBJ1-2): GAGVSQSPSNKVTEKGKDVELRCDPISGHTALYWYRQSLGQGLEFLIYFQGNSAPDKSGLPSDRFSAERTGGSVSTLTIQRTQQEDSAVYLCASSREEGIYGYTFGSGTRLTVV.

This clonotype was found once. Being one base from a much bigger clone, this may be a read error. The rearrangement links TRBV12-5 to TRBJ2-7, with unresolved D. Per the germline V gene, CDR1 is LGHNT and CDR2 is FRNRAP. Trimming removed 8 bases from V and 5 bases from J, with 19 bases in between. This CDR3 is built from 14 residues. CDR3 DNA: TGTGCTAGTACGGGCTGGGCAGTCGGGCACGAGCAGTACTTC. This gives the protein CASTGWAVGHEQYF.

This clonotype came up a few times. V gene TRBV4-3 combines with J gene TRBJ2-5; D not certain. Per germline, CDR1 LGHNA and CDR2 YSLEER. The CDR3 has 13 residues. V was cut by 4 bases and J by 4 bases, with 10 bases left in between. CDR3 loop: CASSRVPGETQYF. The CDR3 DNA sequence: TGCGCCAGCAGCCGCGTGCCGGGAGAGACCCAGTACTTC.

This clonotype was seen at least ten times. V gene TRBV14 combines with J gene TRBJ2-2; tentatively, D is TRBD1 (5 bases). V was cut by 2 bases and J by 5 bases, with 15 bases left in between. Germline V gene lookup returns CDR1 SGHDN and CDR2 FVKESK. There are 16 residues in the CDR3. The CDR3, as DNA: TGTGCCAGCAGCCAACGTAAAGTCTGGACAACCGGGGAGCTGTTTTTT. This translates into CASSQRKVWTTGELFF.